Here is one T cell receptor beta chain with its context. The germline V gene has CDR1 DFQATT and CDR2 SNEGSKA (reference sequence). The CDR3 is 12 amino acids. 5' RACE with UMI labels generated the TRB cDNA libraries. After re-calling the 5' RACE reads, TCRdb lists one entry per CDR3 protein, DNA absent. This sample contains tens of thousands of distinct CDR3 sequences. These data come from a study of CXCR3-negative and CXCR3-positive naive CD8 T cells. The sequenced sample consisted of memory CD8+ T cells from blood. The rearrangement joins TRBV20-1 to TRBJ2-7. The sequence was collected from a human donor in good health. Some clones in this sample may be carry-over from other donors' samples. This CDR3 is CSARDPRIEQYF.